The 12 T cell receptor beta chains presented below share a single source sample, sequenced in a study of T cell responses to AZD1222 COVID-19 vaccine. Only in-frame clones appear in the TCRdb table, and some are missing; sequencing was by immunoSEQ multiplex PCR. Of fewer than 200,000 clones detected, over 85% appear once; the ten largest clones hold less than 3%. Sequenced material: peripheral blood, taken on day 0 of AZD1222 vaccination. Receptors were obtained from an adult in good health.

The chain links TRBV27 to TRBJ1-1; TRBD1 is a possible D gene (6 bases). The germline V and J ends were trimmed by 5 bases and 4 bases, with 14 bases remaining between them. The CDR3 is 14 residues long. Per the germline V gene, CDR1 is MNHEY and CDR2 is SMNVEV (reference sequence). The CDR3 bases are TGTGCCAGCAGTCCGGCAGGGGTTGTCACTGAAGCTTTCTTT. It specifies CASSPAGVVTEAFF.

About this clone: Other DNA variants within this sample encode the same CDR3. The V gene is TRBV9, the J gene TRBJ2-5, with 7 bases lining up with TRBD1. Germline values: CDR1 SGDLS, CDR2 YYNGEE. The trim removed 0 bases at V and 2 bases at J, leaving 1 base unmatched. This CDR3 contains 14 residues. This CDR3 is CASSVGGQQETQYF. The CDR3 region has the DNA TGTGCCAGCAGCGTAGGGGGACAGCAAGAGACCCAGTACTTC. The full variable domain, its missing parts supplied by reference TRBV9 and TRBJ2-5, is DSGVTQTPKHLITATGQRVTLRCSPRSGDLSVYWYQQSLDQGLQFLIQYYNGEERAKGNILERFSAQQFPDLHSELNLSSLELGDSALYFCASSVGGQQETQYFGPGTRLLVL.

V gene TRBV29-1 combines with J gene TRBJ2-5; TRBD1 agrees at 11 bases. Germline assignment: CDR1 SQVTM and CDR2 ANQGSEA. Unmatched junction bases numbered 4, after V lost 6 bases and J lost 1 base. The CDR3 extends over 14 amino acids. Here the CDR3 DNA reads TGCAGCGTCCCCGGGACAGGGGGCCAAGAGACCCAGTACTTC. Residues: CSVPGTGGQETQYF.

This sequence joins TRBV3-1 (or the pseudogene TRBV3-2) and TRBJ1-6, with D hard to call. Between the trimmed V and J ends, which lost 4 bases and 10 bases, there was a span of 23 bases. CDR1 LGHDT and CDR2 YNNKEL come from the germline V gene (reference sequence). This CDR3 has 17 amino acids. The CDR3 reads CASSPTTKYKERSPLHF. As DNA, the CDR3 is TGTGCCAGCAGCCCCACGACCAAATATAAGGAGCGGTCACCCCTCCACTTT.

CDR3 sequence (DNA): TGTGCCAGCAGCTTAGCTAGGGACAGGGGCGGGGGTGGCACTGAAGCTTTCTTT. Translation: CASSLARDRGGGGTEAFF. The rearrangement uses TRBV7-6 and TRBJ1-1; TRBD1 agrees at 10 bases. Germline CDR1 and CDR2: SGHVS and FNYEAQ. Losses at the gene ends were 0 bases for V and 4 bases for J; bases not matched to a gene: 11. The length of the CDR3 is 18 residues.

The count of this clone is one. The V gene is TRBV11-2, the J gene TRBJ1-4; D remains ambiguous. Trimming removed 8 bases from V and 6 bases from J, with 13 bases in between. Germline V gene lookup returns CDR1 SGHAT and CDR2 FQNNGV. This CDR3 has 13 residues. The CDR3 is CASSPSSYEKLFF. CDR3 nucleotide sequence: TGTGCCAGCTCACCTTCTAGCTATGAAAAACTGTTTTTT.

The genes are TRBV15 and TRBJ2-5; TRBD2 aligns across 7 bases. From germline, CDR1 is LNHNV and CDR2 YYDKDF (reference sequence). Trimming at V came to 0 bases and at J to 5 bases, leaving 6 bases not matched to a gene. The CDR3 is 15 amino acids. In DNA, the CDR3 is TGTGCCACCAGCAGAGATGGCGCGGGAGCTGAGACCCAGTACTTC. Its protein is CATSRDGAGAETQYF.

CDR3 residues: CASSPRLEGTDTQYF. DNA for the CDR3: TGTGCCAGCAGCCCTCGACTAGAAGGGACAGATACGCAGTATTTT. The chain employs TRBV7-7 and TRBJ2-3, with D perhaps TRBD2 (6 bases). V shed 5 bases and J shed 3 bases, with 15 bases lying between them. The CDR3 runs to 15 residues. CDR1 and CDR2 from the germline V gene are SSHAT and FNYEAQ (reference sequence). The whole variable domain, remainder taken from reference TRBV7-7 and TRBJ2-3, is GAGVSQSPRYKVTKRGQDVTLRCDPISSHATLYWYQQALGQGPEFLTYFNYEAQPDKSGLPSDRFSAERPEGSISTLTIQRTEQRDSAMYRCASSPRLEGTDTQYFGPGTRLTVL.

This clone was observed a single time. The gene calls are TRBV5-1 and TRBJ2-5; 9 bases agree with TRBD2. Looked up from germline, CDR1 is SGHRS and CDR2 is YFSETQ. There are 15 residues in the CDR3. V lost 2 bases, J lost 5 bases, and 7 bases stayed unmatched. For the CDR3, the DNA is TGCGCCAGCAGCTTCTATAGCGGGAGTAAGGAGACCCAGTACTTC. Translated: CASSFYSGSKETQYF.

This clone was seen just once. The chain's CDR3 is CASSPLRDSSYNEQFF. The CDR3 DNA reads as TGTGCCAGCTCACCCCTTCGGGATAGCTCCTACAATGAGCAGTTCTTC. The chain recombines TRBV18 with TRBJ2-1; tentatively, D is TRBD2 (5 bases). Germline CDR1 KGHSH, CDR2 LQKENI. This CDR3 has 16 amino acids. V lost 3 bases to trimming and J lost 0 bases, with 12 bases between them.

This clone was counted a single time. The CDR3 DNA is TGTGCCAGCAGCTTAGGATTGGGGGTCGGGGAAAAACTGTTTTTT. Protein: CASSLGLGVGEKLFF. V gene TRBV11-2 combines with J gene TRBJ1-4, with D perhaps TRBD1 (5 bases). CDR3 length equals 15 residues. Germline CDR1 SGHAT, CDR2 FQNNGV. Trimming left V 1 base short and J 8 bases short, with 14 bases between.

This chain uses TRBV15 with TRBJ1-5; D gene uncertain. This CDR3 contains 16 residues. Germline V CDR1 and CDR2: LNHNV, YYDKDF (reference sequence). The V end lost 4 bases, the J end lost 6 bases, and 19 bases lay between the germline ends. Here the CDR3 reads CATSTSRALGSQPQHF. CDR3 nucleotides: TGTGCCACCAGCACATCCCGGGCCCTAGGGTCTCAGCCCCAGCATTTT.